These 15 T cell receptor beta chains share one sample of origin, sequenced in a study of memory CD4+ T cells and cytomegalovirus serostatus (dated by TCRdb to about 2019). Library construction relied on the immunoSEQ multiplex PCR assay. Sourced from immuneACCESS, this table was stored by TCRdb with only in-frame sequences that have V and J called. A share of the clones is absent; for the studies checked, an unresolved V gene accounts for under half, and the remainder has no known explanation. The table for this sample lists 40,000 or so clones; around 80% of them were counted only once. The biggest ten clones account for roughly 1.1% of the sample. A FACSAria II was used to sort memory CD4+ T cells, defined as single viable CD3+CD4+CD8-CD45RO+ cells. Sequencing was done on a sample of memory CD4+ T cells from blood. All receptors come from an adult in good health and CMV-seronegative.

This chain joins TRBV23-1 and TRBJ1-3; D call uncertain. TRBV23-1 counts as an open reading frame of uncertain function. The V end was cut by 8 bases, the J end by 2 bases, with 10 bases between. This CDR3 spans 13 amino acids. The CDR3 bases are TGCGCCAGCCGGTCTGGAGCTGGAAACACCATATATTTT. Translated: CASRSGAGNTIYF.

The chain combines TRBV10-2 with TRBJ2-5; 7 positions match TRBD1. Germline CDR1 is WSHSY and CDR2 is SAAADI. This CDR3 has 15 amino acids. V gave up 7 bases and J gave up 2 bases; unmatched junction bases: 10. CDR3 amino acids: CASIDRVPLQETQYF. The CDR3 coding sequence is TGCGCCAGCATCGACAGGGTCCCCCTACAAGAGACCCAGTACTTC.

This clone was recorded a few times. This chain uses TRBV28 with TRBJ1-3; tentatively, D is TRBD1 (6 bases). The CDR3 sequence is 14 residues long. Trimming cost V 6 bases and J 0 bases, with 9 bases left between them. Germline V gene lookup returns CDR1 MDHEN and CDR2 SYDVKM. This CDR3 is CASRPQGSGNTIYF. CDR3 in DNA: TGTGCCAGCAGGCCACAGGGCTCTGGAAACACCATATATTTT.

This chain uses TRBV7-2 with TRBJ1-2; D is possibly TRBD1 (5 bases). Germline V gene data show CDR1 as SGHTA and CDR2 as FQGNSA. The CDR3 length is 12 residues. Trimming left V 6 bases short and J 4 bases short, with 9 bases between. The CDR3 DNA is TGTGCCAGCAGGCTCGACAGCTATGGCTACACCTTC. As protein: CASRLDSYGYTF.

The CDR3 region has the DNA TGTGCCTGGAGTCCAACGCCGGGACAGAATTCACCCCTCCACTTT. This codes for CAWSPTPGQNSPLHF. V is TRBV30 and J is TRBJ1-6; 7 nucleotides line up with TRBD1. This CDR3 comprises 15 residues. V was pared by 2 bases and J by 7 bases, with 8 bases of the junction left unmatched. The germline V gene encodes CDR1 GTSNPN and CDR2 SVGIG (reference sequence).

The chain has TRBV5-1 and TRBJ2-5, with D perhaps TRBD1 (6 bases). This CDR3 is 13 amino acids long. Germline V lookup: CDR1 SGHRS, CDR2 YFSETQ. The ends were cut back, 1 base at V and 2 bases at J, with 6 bases in the middle. The CDR3 DNA follows: TGCGCCAGCAGCTTGCAGGGGCAAGAGACCCAGTACTTC. Its protein is CASSLQGQETQYF.

The V gene is TRBV7-8, the J gene TRBJ2-2, with D perhaps matching TRBD2 (5 bases). CDR1 is SGHVS, CDR2 FQNEAQ, per germline. Between the trimmed V and J ends, which lost 3 bases and 2 bases, there was a span of 10 bases. The CDR3 extends over 15 amino acids. The CDR3 DNA reads TGTGCCAGCAGCTTTTATGGGAGAAACACCGGGGAGCTGTTTTTT. Its protein is CASSFYGRNTGELFF.

The V gene is TRBV6-6, the J gene TRBJ2-1; TRBD1 matches 7 bases. Germline loops: CDR1 MNHNY, CDR2 SVGAGI (reference sequence). Unmatched junction bases numbered 2, after V lost 2 bases and J lost 4 bases. This CDR3 has 14 residues. The CDR3, as DNA: TGTGCCAGCAGTTACCTGACAGGGTACAATGAGCAGTTCTTC. It is translated as CASSYLTGYNEQFF.

This clone was counted between two and nine times. The chain couples TRBV7-2 to TRBJ2-7, with D possibly being TRBD2 (5 bases). The germline gives CDR1 SGHTA, CDR2 FQGNSA. The CDR3 has 14 residues. Deletions cut 5 bases from V and 6 bases from J, with 17 bases between. The CDR3 region has the DNA TGTGCCAGCAGCACCGAGGGTGGTCCCGGCGAGCAGTACTTC. It codes for CASSTEGGPGEQYF.

The J gene is TRBJ2-1, the V gene TRBV7-9, with 9 bases identical to TRBD2. Germline-derived CDR1 and CDR2 are SEHNR and FQNEAQ (reference sequence). The V gene end was trimmed by 5 bases and the J gene end by 8 bases; junction bases not matched to a gene: 16. This CDR3 is built from 17 residues. The DNA for the CDR3 is TGTGCCAGCAGCCCCACGTGGCTAGCGGGATTTCGGTATGAGCAGTTCTTC. This sequence encodes CASSPTWLAGFRYEQFF.

This chain joins TRBV7-2 and TRBJ1-3; D not resolved. Germline loops: CDR1 SGHTA, CDR2 FQGNSA. The CDR3 contains 15 residues. The V end was cut by 5 bases, the J end by 0 bases, with 11 bases between. CDR3 DNA: TGTGCCAGCAGCCAACGGACGGTCTCTGGAAACACCATATATTTT. It yields the protein CASSQRTVSGNTIYF.

The chain links TRBV19 to TRBJ1-1, with no clear D. The V and J ends lost 5 bases and 0 bases respectively, with 16 bases between them. Germline V gene data show CDR1 as LNHDA and CDR2 as SQIVND (reference sequence). The CDR3 has 16 amino acids. The CDR3 bases are TGTGCCAGTAGTCCCCGGCGGGGTGTCATGAACACTGAAGCTTTCTTT. Translated: CASSPRRGVMNTEAFF. The full variable domain, in which reference TRBV19 and TRBJ1-1 provide the parts outside the CDR3, is DGGITQSPKYLFRKEGQNVTLSCEQNLNHDAMYWYRQDPGQGLRLIYYSQIVNDFQKGDIAEGYSVSREKKESFPLTVTSAQKNPTAFYLCASSPRRGVMNTEAFFGQGTRLTVV.

The V and J genes are TRBV7-2 and TRBJ2-7; no definite D call. Germline V gives CDR1 SGHTA, CDR2 FQGNSA. Trimming cost V 7 bases and J 3 bases, with 10 bases left between them. The CDR3 length is 12 residues. CDR3 sequence: CASTGRNYEQYF. CDR3 DNA: TGTGCCAGCACCGGACGGAACTACGAGCAGTACTTC. Based on the CDR3 plus reference TRBV7-2 and TRBJ2-7, the full variable domain is GAGVSQSPSNKVTEKGKDVELRCDPISGHTALYWYRQSLGQGLEFLIYFQGNSAPDKSGLPSDRFSAERTGGSVSTLTIQRTQQEDSAVYLCASTGRNYEQYFGPGTRLTVT.

The chain is built from TRBV14 and TRBJ2-5; perhaps D is TRBD1 or TRBD2 (5 bases each). Trimming cost V 11 bases and J 3 bases, with 13 bases left between them. The CDR3 loop spans 12 amino acids. Germline V lookup: CDR1 SGHDN, CDR2 FVKESK. The CDR3 sequence: CARPRDEETQYF. The CDR3, as DNA: TGTGCCCGCCCTCGGGACGAAGAGACCCAGTACTTC. Together with reference TRBV14 and TRBJ2-5, the CDR3 gives the full variable domain: EAGVTQFPSHSVIEKGQTVTLRCDPISGHDNLYWYRRVMGKEIKFLLHFVKESKQDESGMPNNRFLAERTGGTYSTLKVQPAELEDSGVYFCARPRDEETQYFGPGTRLLVL.

The rearrangement joins TRBV6-1 to TRBJ1-2; 11 bases agree with TRBD1. V lost 4 bases, J lost 6 bases, and 7 bases stayed unmatched. In germline, CDR1 is MNHNS, CDR2 SASEGT. This CDR3 has 15 amino acids. Here the CDR3 reads CASSGQDRGPDGYTF. The CDR3, as DNA: TGTGCCAGCAGTGGGCAGGACAGGGGGCCTGATGGCTACACCTTC.